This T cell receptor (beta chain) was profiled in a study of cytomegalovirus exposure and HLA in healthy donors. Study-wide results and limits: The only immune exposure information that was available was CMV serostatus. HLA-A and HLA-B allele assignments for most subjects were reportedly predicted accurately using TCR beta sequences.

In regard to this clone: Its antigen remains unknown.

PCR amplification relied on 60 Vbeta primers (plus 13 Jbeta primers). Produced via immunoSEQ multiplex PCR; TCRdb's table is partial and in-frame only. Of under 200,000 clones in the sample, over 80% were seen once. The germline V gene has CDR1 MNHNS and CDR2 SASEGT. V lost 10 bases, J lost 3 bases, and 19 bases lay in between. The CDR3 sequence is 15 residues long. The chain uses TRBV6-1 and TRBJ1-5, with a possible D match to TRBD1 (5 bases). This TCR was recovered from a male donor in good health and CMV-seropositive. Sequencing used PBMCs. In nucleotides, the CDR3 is TGTGCCACCAACTCCCGACAGACTCCCAATCAGCCCCAGCATTTT. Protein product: CATNSRQTPNQPQHF.